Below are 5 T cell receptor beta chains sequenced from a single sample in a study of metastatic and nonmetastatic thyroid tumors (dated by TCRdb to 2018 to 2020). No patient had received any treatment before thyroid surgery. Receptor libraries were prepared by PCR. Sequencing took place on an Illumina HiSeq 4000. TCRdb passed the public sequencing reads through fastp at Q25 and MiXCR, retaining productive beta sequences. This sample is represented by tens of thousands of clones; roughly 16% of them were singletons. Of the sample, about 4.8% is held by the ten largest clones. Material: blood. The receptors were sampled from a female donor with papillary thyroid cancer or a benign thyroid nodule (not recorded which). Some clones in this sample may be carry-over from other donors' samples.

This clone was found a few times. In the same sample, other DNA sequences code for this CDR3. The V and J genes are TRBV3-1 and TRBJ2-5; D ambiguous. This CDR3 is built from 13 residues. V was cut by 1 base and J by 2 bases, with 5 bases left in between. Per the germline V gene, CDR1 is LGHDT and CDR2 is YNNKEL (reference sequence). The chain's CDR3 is CASSQAGQETQYF. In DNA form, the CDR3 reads TGTGCCAGCAGCCAAGCAGGTCAAGAGACCCAGTACTTC.

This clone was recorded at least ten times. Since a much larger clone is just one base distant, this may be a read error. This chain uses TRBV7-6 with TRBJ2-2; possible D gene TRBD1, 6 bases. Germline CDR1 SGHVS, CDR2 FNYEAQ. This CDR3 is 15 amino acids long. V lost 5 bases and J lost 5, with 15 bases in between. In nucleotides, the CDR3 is TGTGCCAGCAGCCTCTCTTCGAGGGGGACCGGGGAGCTGTTTTTT. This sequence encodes CASSLSSRGTGELFF.

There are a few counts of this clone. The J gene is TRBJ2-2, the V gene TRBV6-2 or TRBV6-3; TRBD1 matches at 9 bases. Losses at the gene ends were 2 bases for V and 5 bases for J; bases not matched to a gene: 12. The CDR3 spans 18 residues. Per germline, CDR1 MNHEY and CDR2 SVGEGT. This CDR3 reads CASSYDPIQGADTGELFF. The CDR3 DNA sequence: TGTGCCAGCAGTTACGACCCTATACAGGGGGCAGATACCGGGGAGCTGTTTTTT.

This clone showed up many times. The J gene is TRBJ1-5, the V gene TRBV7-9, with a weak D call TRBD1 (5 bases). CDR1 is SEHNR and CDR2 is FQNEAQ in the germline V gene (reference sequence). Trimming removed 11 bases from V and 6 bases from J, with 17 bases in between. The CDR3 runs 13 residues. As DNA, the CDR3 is TGTGCCTCCGGGGACTTTGGGTCTCAGCCCCAGCATTTT. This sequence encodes CASGDFGSQPQHF.

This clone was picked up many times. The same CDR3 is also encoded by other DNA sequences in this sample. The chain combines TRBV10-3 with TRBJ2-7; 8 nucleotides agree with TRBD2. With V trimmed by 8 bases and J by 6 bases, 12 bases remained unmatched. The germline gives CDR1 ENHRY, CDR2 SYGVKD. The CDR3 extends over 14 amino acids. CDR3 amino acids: CAIVTSLAGGEQYF. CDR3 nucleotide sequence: TGTGCCATCGTTACTAGCCTCGCGGGAGGCGAGCAGTACTTC.